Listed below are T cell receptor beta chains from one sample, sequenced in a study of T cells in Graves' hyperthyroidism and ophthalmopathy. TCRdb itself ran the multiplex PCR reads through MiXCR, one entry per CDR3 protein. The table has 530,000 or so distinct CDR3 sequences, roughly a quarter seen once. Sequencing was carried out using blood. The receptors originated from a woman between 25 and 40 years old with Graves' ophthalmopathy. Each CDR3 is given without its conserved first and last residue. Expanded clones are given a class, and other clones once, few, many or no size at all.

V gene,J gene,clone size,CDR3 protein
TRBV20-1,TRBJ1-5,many,SATGGGNQPQH
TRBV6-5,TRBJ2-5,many,ASSLGPETQY
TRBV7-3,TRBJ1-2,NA,ASSFLPGQGWDGYT
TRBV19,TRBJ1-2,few,ASSPQGSANYGYT
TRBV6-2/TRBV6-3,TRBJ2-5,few,ASSYHQDQETQY
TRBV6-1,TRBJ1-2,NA,ASSDPSEYGYT
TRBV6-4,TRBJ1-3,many,ASTSPSGHESGNTIY
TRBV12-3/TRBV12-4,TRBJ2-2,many,ASWRDTYTGELF
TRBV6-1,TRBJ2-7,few,ASSEALGQGAGEQY
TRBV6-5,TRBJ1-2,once,ASSLSPIPGTVYGYT
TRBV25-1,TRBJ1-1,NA,ASSEPVTGGTEAF
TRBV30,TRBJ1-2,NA,AWSRGSNT
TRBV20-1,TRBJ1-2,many,SASQLGGLSGYT
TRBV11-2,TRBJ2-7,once,ASSLTGTLNSEQY
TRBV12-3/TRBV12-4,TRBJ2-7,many,ASSLIGQFAISYEQY
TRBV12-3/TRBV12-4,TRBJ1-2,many,ASSPITGLDYGYT
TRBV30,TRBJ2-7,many,AWMDRVGYEQY
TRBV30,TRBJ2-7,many,AWTHDRFYEQY
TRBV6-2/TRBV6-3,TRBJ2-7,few,ASRLEAGGLNEQY
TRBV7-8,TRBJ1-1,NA,ASSPNTGGAF
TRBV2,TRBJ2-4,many,ASSGLAVDIQY
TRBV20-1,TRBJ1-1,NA,SARDTRVGTEAF
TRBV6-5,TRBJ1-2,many,ASSYGGAVGYT
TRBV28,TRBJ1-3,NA,ASSQDTLGSGNTIY
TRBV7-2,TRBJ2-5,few,ASSSGTAPTQY
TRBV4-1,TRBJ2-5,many,ASSQTGVQQETQY
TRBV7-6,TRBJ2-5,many,ASSLTTGGQETQY
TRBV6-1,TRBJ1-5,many,ASSDRRTNQPQH
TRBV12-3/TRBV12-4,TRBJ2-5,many,ASSRREETQY
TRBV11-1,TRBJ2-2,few,ASSLVTSGSNSGELF
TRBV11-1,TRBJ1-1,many,ASRYGNTEAF
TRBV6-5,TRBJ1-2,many,ASSSLFFNYGYT
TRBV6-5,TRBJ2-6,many,ASSYVGFAGANVLT
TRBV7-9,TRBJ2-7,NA,ASSPGGGGEQY
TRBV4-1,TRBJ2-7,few,ASSQDGSGRMYEQY
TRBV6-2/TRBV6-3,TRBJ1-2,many,ASSGQSDGYT
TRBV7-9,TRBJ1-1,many,ASSLGSFPEAF
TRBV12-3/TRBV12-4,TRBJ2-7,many,ASSLSVHEQY
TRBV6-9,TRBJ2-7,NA,ASSGGDRGAPDEQY
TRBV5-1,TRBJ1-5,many,ASSPEGGGNQPQH
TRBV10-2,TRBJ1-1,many,ASIADRENTEAF
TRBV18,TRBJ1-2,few,ASSPAIQGNYGYT
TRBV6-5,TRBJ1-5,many,ASSSQERNQPQH
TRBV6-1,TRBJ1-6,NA,ASSLRQEDSPLH
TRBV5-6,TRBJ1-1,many,ASSFRVPLIMNTEAF
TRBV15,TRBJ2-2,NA,ATSRDRGRMTGELF
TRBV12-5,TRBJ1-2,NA,ASGPAWTGRGGYT